In its sample, the clone carrying this TCR beta chain was seen once. The source of the sample is a study of blood T cells in healthy people across ages. It was with a sample-barcoded 5' primer and a J-beta primer mix that a second PCR of about 7 to 12 cycles was run. MiXCR, run by TCRdb on the 5' RACE reads, gives a single entry per CDR3 protein. The sample comprises about 1,500,000 distinct CDR3 sequences, around 42% of which are singletons, and less than 8% rests with the top ten. This CDR3 is 14 amino acids long. Germline V gives CDR1 SNHLY, CDR2 FYNNEI. Trimming removed 4 bases from V and 4 bases from J, with 13 bases in between.

Sequencing used blood. The chain employs TRBV2 and TRBJ1-2; D gene unclear. The sequence was collected from a woman between 18 and 30 years old in good health. In DNA form, the CDR3 reads TGTGCCAGCAGTGCGATCGCAGGCCCCTATGGCTACACCTTC. Translation gives CASSAIAGPYGYTF.